Below, 19 T cell receptor beta chains from the same sample are listed, as sequenced in a study of identical twins (dated by TCRdb to 2016 to 2017). The library relied on 5' RACE. Sequencer: Illumina HiSeq 2000. The public reads were quality trimmed at Q25 with fastp and then assembled into clones with MiXCR by TCRdb, keeping productive beta chains. Each entry is one CDR3 protein sequence, shown with its most common DNA and genes. Present in this sample are 500,000 to 550,000 distinct CDR3 sequences, 20% to 25% of which were seen just once. About 0.5% of the sample is in the top ten clones. These records were also assigned to another study, of yellow fever vaccine responses in identical twins.

Sequenced input: CD4+ T cells sorted from blood. Receptor source: a woman under 30 in good health.

This rearrangement joins TRBV11-3 to TRBJ2-1, with 7 nucleotides matching TRBD2. Germline lookup yields CDR1 SGHNT and CDR2 YENEEA. J lost 9 bases, V lost 1 base, and 12 bases had no gene match. This CDR3 is 16 amino acids long. The CDR3 loop reads CASSLVRTSVKGEQFF. CDR3 nucleotide sequence: TGTGCCAGCAGCTTAGTACGGACTAGTGTCAAGGGTGAGCAGTTCTTC.

The chain couples TRBV12-3 or TRBV12-4 to TRBJ2-3; TRBD2 agrees at 9 bases. The CDR3 runs to 16 residues. V shed 3 bases and J 1 base; nucleotides not matched to a gene: 5. CDR3 protein: CASSFRLAGRTDTQYF. The CDR3 region has the DNA TGTGCCAGCAGTTTTAGGCTAGCGGGGCGCACAGATACGCAGTATTTT.

This chain connects TRBV29-1 to TRBJ2-7; 9 bases are shared with TRBD1. Germline-derived CDR1 and CDR2 are SQVTM and ANQGSEA. This CDR3 has 13 residues. V dropped 4 bases and J dropped 2; count of bases not matched to a gene: 3. CDR3 sequence reads: CSVGGQGPYEQYF. CDR3 sequence (DNA): TGCAGCGTTGGGGGACAGGGACCCTACGAGCAGTACTTC.

The rearrangement joins TRBV24-1 to TRBJ1-2; tentatively, D is TRBD1 (5 bases). Germline CDR1 reads KGHDR; CDR2 reads SFDVKD. V lost 5 bases, J lost 2 bases, and 8 bases lay in between. The CDR3 contains 13 residues. The CDR3: CATSGKGNYGYTF. DNA for the CDR3: TGTGCCACCAGTGGGAAGGGGAACTATGGCTACACCTTC.

This clonotype was seen only a few times. This chain links TRBV5-1 with TRBJ1-4; D gene uncertain. CDR1 and CDR2 (germline): SGHRS, YFSETQ. This CDR3 spans 12 amino acids. V was shortened by 5 bases and J by 3 bases, with 5 bases between the two germline ends. CDR3 bases: TGCGCCAGCAGAATTGCTAATGAAAAACTGTTTTTT. It codes for CASRIANEKLFF.

The chain combines TRBV2 with TRBJ2-3, with D possibly matching TRBD2 (5 bases). This CDR3 spans 12 amino acids. The V end lost 8 bases, the J end lost 9 bases, and 15 bases lay between the germline ends. CDR1 and CDR2 (germline): SNHLY, FYNNEI. The chain's CDR3 is CASLRRSGTQYF. CDR3 sequence (DNA): TGTGCCAGCCTAAGGAGGAGTGGGACGCAGTATTTT.

This clonotype was seen a handful of times. J is TRBJ2-2 and V is TRBV12-3 or TRBV12-4; 12 nucleotides agree with TRBD2. The CDR3 loop spans 15 amino acids. V dropped 3 bases and J dropped 6; count of bases not matched to a gene: 2. The CDR3 here is CASSLSSGGAGELFF. The CDR3 nucleotides read TGTGCCAGCAGTTTGTCTAGCGGGGGGGCCGGGGAGCTGTTTTTT.

DNA for the CDR3: TGCGCCAGCAGCCAAGGGCGTACCCCCAACACCGGGGAGCTGTTTTTT. Translation: CASSQGRTPNTGELFF. J is TRBJ2-2 and V is TRBV4-1; D gene unclear. The CDR3 loop spans 16 amino acids. Germline-derived CDR1 and CDR2 are MGHRA and YSYEKL. Trimming removed 1 base from V and 2 bases from J, with 11 bases in between.

The rearrangement joins TRBV5-1 to TRBJ2-1, with 7 bases lining up with TRBD2. Germline assignment: CDR1 SGHRS and CDR2 YFSETQ. The CDR3 sequence is 17 residues long. V was clipped by 0 bases and J by 0 bases; unmatched bases: 6. CDR3 amino acids: CASSLAQGGLSYNEQFF. The CDR3 bases are TGCGCCAGCAGCTTGGCCCAGGGAGGGCTCTCCTACAATGAGCAGTTCTTC.

V usage is TRBV19 and J usage is TRBJ1-1; D uncertain. The germline V and J ends were trimmed by 3 bases and 1 base, with 9 bases remaining between them. Per the germline V gene, CDR1 is LNHDA and CDR2 is SQIVND (reference sequence). The CDR3 covers 14 residues. The DNA of the CDR3 is TGTGCCAGTAGTATTTATGATTCGAACACTGAAGCTTTCTTT. This sequence encodes CASSIYDSNTEAFF.

This clonotype was observed a handful of times. The V gene is TRBV5-1, the J gene TRBJ1-1, with no clear D. V was pared by 4 bases and J by 3 bases, with 10 bases between. From germline, CDR1 is SGHRS and CDR2 YFSETQ. The CDR3 is 13 amino acids. The CDR3 loop is CASSLRTDTEAFF. The CDR3 bases are TGCGCCAGCAGCCTCAGGACGGACACTGAAGCTTTCTTT.

The rearrangement joins TRBV20-1 to TRBJ2-3, with 12 bases lining up with TRBD2. This CDR3 comprises 15 residues. Germline-derived CDR1 and CDR2 are DFQATT and SNEGSKA (reference sequence). After removal of 6 bases from V and 4 bases from J, the junction contained 8 bases not matched to a gene. CDR3 coding DNA: TGCAGTGCGATACCGGGACTAGCGGGCGCAGATACGCAGTATTTT. It encodes CSAIPGLAGADTQYF.

This clonotype was recorded a few times. The V and J genes are TRBV5-1 and TRBJ2-1; TRBD2 matches 7 bases. This CDR3 comprises 15 residues. CDR1 is SGHRS, CDR2 YFSETQ, per germline. Unmatched junction bases numbered 10, after V lost 3 bases and J lost 7 bases. The CDR3 is CASSSSGDWGNEQFF. The CDR3 DNA follows: TGCGCCAGCAGCTCGAGCGGGGACTGGGGTAATGAGCAGTTCTTC.

The chain has TRBV12-3 or TRBV12-4 and TRBJ2-1; D may be TRBD1 (5 bases). The length of the CDR3 is 12 residues. V dropped 6 bases and J dropped 8 bases, with 11 bases sitting between them. Here the CDR3 DNA reads TGTGCCAGCAGCTCCGACAGATATGAGCAGTTCTTC. Protein sequence: CASSSDRYEQFF.

The gene calls are TRBV12-3 or TRBV12-4 and TRBJ2-7; TRBD2 agrees at 14 bases. The CDR3 spans 17 residues. V was clipped by 8 bases and J by 4 bases; unmatched bases: 13. This CDR3 reads CASGPGGLAGVRYEQYF. The CDR3 bases are TGTGCCAGCGGGCCCGGGGGACTAGCGGGAGTTAGATACGAGCAGTACTTC.

This clonotype was found once. This rearrangement joins TRBV15 to TRBJ2-5; 10 bases align to TRBD2. The CDR3 consists of 16 residues. Germline CDR1 LNHNV, CDR2 YYDKDF (reference sequence). Trimming cost V 5 bases and J 5 bases; bases outside gene matches: 11. CDR3 amino acids: CATSRRSGGAFETQYF. CDR3 coding DNA: TGTGCCACCAGCCGGAGGAGCGGGGGGGCCTTTGAGACCCAGTACTTC.

This clonotype was found many times. J is TRBJ1-1 and V is TRBV6-1, with no clear D. V lost 6 bases and J lost 8, with 10 bases in between. Germline CDR1 MNHNS, CDR2 SASEGT. This CDR3 spans 11 amino acids. The chain's CDR3 is CASREGTEAFF. The CDR3 DNA sequence: TGTGCCAGCAGAGAGGGAACCGAAGCTTTCTTT.

This chain uses TRBV10-3 with TRBJ2-2, with D tentatively TRBD1 or TRBD2 (5 bases each). This CDR3 has 13 amino acids. The V and J ends lost 6 bases and 5 bases respectively, with 10 bases between them. CDR1 and CDR2 (germline): ENHRY, SYGVKD. CDR3 sequence reads: CAIRDGATGELFF. The CDR3 region has the DNA TGTGCCATCAGGGACGGGGCTACCGGGGAGCTGTTTTTT.

This sequence joins TRBV6-6 and TRBJ2-5; D not certain. Trimming cost V 3 bases and J 0 bases, with 2 bases left between them. Germline V gene lookup returns CDR1 MNHNY and CDR2 SVGAGI (reference sequence). CDR3 length equals 12 residues. The CDR3 coding sequence is TGTGCCAGCAGTTATAACCAAGAGACCCAGTACTTC. This sequence encodes CASSYNQETQYF.